Below, one TCR beta chain is given with its context. CDR3 length equals 11 residues. The V end was cut by 8 bases, the J end by 4 bases, with 8 bases between. Germline V CDR1 and CDR2: SNHLY, FYNNEI. The sample belongs to a study of blood T cell repertoires in COVID-19. Study-level background: The study drew acute and convalescent COVID-19 samples from the United States, Italy and Spain.

Original handling: From reference gene primer amplification, estimates of nucleated cell counts were derived. Profiling relied on immunoSEQ multiplex PCR, and the TCRdb table lists in-frame clones only, not all of them. V and J calls and clone size are copied from that table; D and trimming were computed from the DNA. The sample lists 250,000 to 300,000 clones, approximately 90% seen once, with 0.95% to 1% in the top ten. The clonotype originates from a woman aged 35 to 49 who had recovered from COVID-19. The sample was peripheral blood. The chain recombines TRBV2 with TRBJ1-2, with no clear D. CDR3: CASGRGYGYTF. CDR3 coding DNA: TGTGCCAGCGGTCGGGGCTATGGCTACACCTTC.